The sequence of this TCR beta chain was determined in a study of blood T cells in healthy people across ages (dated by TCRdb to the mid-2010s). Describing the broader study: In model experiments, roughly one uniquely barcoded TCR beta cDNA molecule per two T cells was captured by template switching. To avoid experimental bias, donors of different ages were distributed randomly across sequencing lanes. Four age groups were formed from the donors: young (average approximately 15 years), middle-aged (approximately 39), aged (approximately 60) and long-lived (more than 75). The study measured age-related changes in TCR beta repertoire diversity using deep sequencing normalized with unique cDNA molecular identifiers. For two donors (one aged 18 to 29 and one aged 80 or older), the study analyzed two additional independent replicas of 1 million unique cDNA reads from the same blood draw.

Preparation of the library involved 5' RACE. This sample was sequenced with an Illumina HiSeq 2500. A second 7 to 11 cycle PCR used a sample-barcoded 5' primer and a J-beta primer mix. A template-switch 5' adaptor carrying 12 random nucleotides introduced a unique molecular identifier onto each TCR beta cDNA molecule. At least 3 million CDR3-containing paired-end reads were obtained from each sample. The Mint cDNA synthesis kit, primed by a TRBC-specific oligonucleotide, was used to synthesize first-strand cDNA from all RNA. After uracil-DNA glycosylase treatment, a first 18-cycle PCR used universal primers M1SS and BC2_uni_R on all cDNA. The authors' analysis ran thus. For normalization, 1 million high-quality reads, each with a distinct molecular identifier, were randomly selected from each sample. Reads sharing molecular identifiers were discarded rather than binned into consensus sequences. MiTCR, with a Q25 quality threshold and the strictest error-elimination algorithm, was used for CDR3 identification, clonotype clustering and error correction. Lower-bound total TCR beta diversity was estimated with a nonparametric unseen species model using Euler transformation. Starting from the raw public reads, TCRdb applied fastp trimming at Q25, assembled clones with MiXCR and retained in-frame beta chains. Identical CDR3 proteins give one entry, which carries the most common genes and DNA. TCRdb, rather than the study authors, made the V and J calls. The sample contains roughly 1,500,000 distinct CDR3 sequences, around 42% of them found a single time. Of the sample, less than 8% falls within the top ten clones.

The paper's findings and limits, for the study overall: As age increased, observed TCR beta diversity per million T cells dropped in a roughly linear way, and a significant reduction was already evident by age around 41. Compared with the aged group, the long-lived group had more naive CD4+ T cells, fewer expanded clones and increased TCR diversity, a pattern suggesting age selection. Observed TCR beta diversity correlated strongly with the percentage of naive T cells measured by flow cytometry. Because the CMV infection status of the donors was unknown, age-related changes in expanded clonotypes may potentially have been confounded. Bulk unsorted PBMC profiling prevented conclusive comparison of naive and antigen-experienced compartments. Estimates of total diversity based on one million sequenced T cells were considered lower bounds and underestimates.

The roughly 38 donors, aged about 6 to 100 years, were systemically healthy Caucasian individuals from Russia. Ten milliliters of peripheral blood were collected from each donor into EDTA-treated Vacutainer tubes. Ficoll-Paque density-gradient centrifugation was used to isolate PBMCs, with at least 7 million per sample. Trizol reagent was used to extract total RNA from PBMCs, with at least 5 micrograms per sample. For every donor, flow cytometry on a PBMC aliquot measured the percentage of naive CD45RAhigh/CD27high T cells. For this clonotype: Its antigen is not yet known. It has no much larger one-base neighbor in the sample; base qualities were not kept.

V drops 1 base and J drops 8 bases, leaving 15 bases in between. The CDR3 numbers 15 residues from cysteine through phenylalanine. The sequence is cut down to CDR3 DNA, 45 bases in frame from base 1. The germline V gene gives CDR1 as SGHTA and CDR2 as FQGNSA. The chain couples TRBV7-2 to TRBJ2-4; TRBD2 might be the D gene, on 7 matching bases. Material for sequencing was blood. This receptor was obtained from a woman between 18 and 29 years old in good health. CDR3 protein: CASSLVRGAWYIQYF. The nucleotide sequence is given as TGTGCCAGCAGCTTAGTCCGGGGGGCTTGGTACATTCAGTACTTC.